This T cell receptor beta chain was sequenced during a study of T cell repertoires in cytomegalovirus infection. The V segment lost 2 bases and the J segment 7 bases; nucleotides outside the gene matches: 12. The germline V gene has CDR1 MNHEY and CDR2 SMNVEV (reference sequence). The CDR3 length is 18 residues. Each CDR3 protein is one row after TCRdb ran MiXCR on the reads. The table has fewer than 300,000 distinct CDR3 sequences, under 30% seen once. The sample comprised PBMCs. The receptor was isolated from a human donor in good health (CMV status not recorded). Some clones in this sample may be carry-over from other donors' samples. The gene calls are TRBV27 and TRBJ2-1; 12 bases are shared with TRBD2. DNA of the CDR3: TGTGCCAGCAGTTTAGGTAGGGCTAGCGGGAGGGATCCTAATGAGCAGTTCTTC. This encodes CASSLGRASGRDPNEQFF.